The 21 T cell receptor beta chains below were found in one sample sequenced in a study of blood T cell repertoires in COVID-19. Here immunoSEQ multiplex PCR was the method, and the copy in TCRdb shows in-frame clones only, minus some. The data contain 55,000 or so clones, roughly three quarters of them singletons. The sample was peripheral blood. The receptors originated from a man between 60 and 75 years old with acute or convalescent COVID-19.

To note about this clone: The junction departs from the called germline gene at one end, perhaps through a read error. V usage is TRBV19 and J usage is TRBJ1-1; TRBD1 might be the D (5 bases). The CDR3 covers 15 residues. Germline V gene sequence: CDR1 LNHDA, CDR2 SQIVND (reference sequence). CDR3 residues: CASRIGSGPNTEAFF. Written as DNA, the CDR3 is TGTGCCAGTAGGATAGGGTCAGGGCCTAACACTGAAGCTTTCTTT.

For the CDR3, the DNA is TGTGCCAGCAGCTTGGTCAGGAGGGCCGGGGAGCTGTTTTTT. Translating gives CASSLVRRAGELFF. V and J are TRBV5-6 and TRBJ2-2; the D gene is possibly TRBD2 (6 bases). There are 14 residues in the CDR3. Germline values: CDR1 SGHDT, CDR2 YYEEEE. V was pared by 0 bases and J by 6 bases, with 9 bases between.

This rearrangement joins TRBV4-1 to TRBJ2-5, with 8 nucleotides matching TRBD1. Germline values: CDR1 MGHRA, CDR2 YSYEKL. After removal of 1 base from V and 2 bases from J, the junction contained 3 bases not matched to a gene. There are 15 residues in the CDR3. The CDR3 region is CASSQGRTGQETQYF. CDR3 coding DNA: TGCGCCAGCAGCCAAGGGCGGACAGGGCAAGAGACCCAGTACTTC.

V is TRBV9 and J is TRBJ2-7, with D hard to call. Trimming pared 3 bases from V and 3 bases from J, leaving 4 bases between. The CDR3 has 11 amino acids. Per the germline V gene, CDR1 is SGDLS and CDR2 is YYNGEE. The CDR3 is CASSANYEQYF. DNA for the CDR3: TGTGCCAGCAGCGCCAACTACGAGCAGTACTTC.

The chain combines TRBV5-1 with TRBJ1-1; the D is unclear. This CDR3 comprises 15 residues. V lost 4 bases and J 2 bases, leaving 15 bases between the germline ends. Looked up from germline, CDR1 is SGHRS and CDR2 is YFSETQ. The CDR3: CASSSDLIGNTEAFF. The CDR3 coding sequence is TGCGCCAGCAGCAGCGACTTAATCGGTAACACTGAAGCTTTCTTT.

This clone appeared once. The genes are TRBV28 and TRBJ1-2; D is undetermined. The length of the CDR3 is 18 residues. The V end was cut by 1 base, the J end by 0 bases, with 18 bases between. From germline, CDR1 is MDHEN and CDR2 SYDVKM. As DNA, the CDR3 is TGTGCCAGCAGTTTATACCAAGGTGGGAGTAAAGCTAACTATGGCTACACCTTC. Its translation: CASSLYQGGSKANYGYTF.

The chain links TRBV20-1 to TRBJ1-2; D perhaps matches TRBD1 (6 bases). Germline V lookup: CDR1 DFQATT, CDR2 SNEGSKA (reference sequence). The ends were cut back, 5 bases at V and 4 bases at J, with 8 bases in the middle. CDR3 length equals 11 residues. The CDR3 nucleotides are TGCAGTGCTGGACAGTCCTATGGCTACACCTTC. Protein: CSAGQSYGYTF.

This clone was seen a few times. The chain combines TRBV12-5 with TRBJ1-6; D perhaps matches TRBD1 (5 bases). This CDR3 is built from 16 residues. Trimming took off 6 bases at V and 0 bases at J, with 12 bases between the two ends. The germline V gene encodes CDR1 LGHNT and CDR2 FRNRAP. As DNA, the CDR3 is TGTGCTAGTGGCCCCCCGACAGTCTCCTATAATTCACCCCTCCACTTT. Translating gives CASGPPTVSYNSPLHF.

The chain has TRBV12-5 and TRBJ2-3, with D maybe TRBD1 (5 bases). This CDR3 has 14 residues. Trimming cost V 6 bases and J 2 bases, with 12 bases left between them. From germline, CDR1 is LGHNT and CDR2 FRNRAP. The CDR3 DNA follows: TGTGCTAGTGGCCTGGGGCAGGCCACAGATACGCAGTATTTT. This gives the protein CASGLGQATDTQYF. The full variable domain, completed using reference TRBV12-5 and TRBJ2-3, is DARVTQTPRHKVTEMGQEVTMRCQPILGHNTVFWYRQTMMQGLELLAYFRNRAPLDDSGMPKDRFSAEMPDATLATLKIQPSEPRDSAVYFCASGLGQATDTQYFGPGTRLTVL.

The CDR3, as DNA: TGTGCCAGCGGGACAGTCGAAGAGACCCAGTACTTC. It specifies CASGTVEETQYF. The chain combines TRBV2 with TRBJ2-5; TRBD1 matches at 7 bases. Losses at the gene ends were 8 bases for V and 3 bases for J; bases not matched to a gene: 3. CDR3 size: 12 residues. Germline values: CDR1 SNHLY, CDR2 FYNNEI.

The chain combines TRBV10-3 with TRBJ1-2; weak D call: TRBD1 (5 bases). The V and J ends lost 2 bases and 8 bases respectively, with 6 bases between them. The CDR3 is 11 residues long. From germline, CDR1 is ENHRY and CDR2 SYGVKD. This chain's CDR3 is CAISEGGGYTF. The CDR3 DNA sequence: TGTGCCATCAGTGAGGGGGGGGGCTACACCTTC.

The J gene is TRBJ1-1, the V gene TRBV7-3; D ambiguous. Germline values: CDR1 SGHTA, CDR2 FQGTGA. Trimming took 0 bases from V and 3 from J, leaving 5 bases between them. The CDR3 is made up of 13 amino acids. CDR3 loop: CASSLTRYTEAFF. CDR3 sequence (DNA): TGTGCCAGCAGCTTAACACGGTACACTGAAGCTTTCTTT.

This rearrangement joins TRBV7-9 to TRBJ2-5, with TRBD2 matching 12 bases. CDR1 and CDR2 (germline): SEHNR, FQNEAQ (reference sequence). J lost 5 bases, V lost 4 bases, and 8 bases had no gene match. CDR3 length: 16 amino acids. The CDR3 is CASSSRLAGDHETQYF. CDR3 nucleotide sequence: TGTGCCAGCAGCTCGCGACTAGCGGGGGATCACGAGACCCAGTACTTC.

The CDR3 sequence is CASRKPGGGNYGYTF. In nucleotides, the CDR3 is TGTGCCAGCAGAAAACCCGGGGGGGGGAACTATGGCTACACCTTC. This chain uses TRBV6-5 with TRBJ1-2; maybe TRBD1 (5 bases). Germline CDR1 MNHEY, CDR2 SVGAGI. CDR3 size: 15 residues. The V end was cut by 6 bases, the J end by 2 bases, with 16 bases between.

CDR3 bases: TGTGCCAGCAGTTCCCCCCTCAGGGGGCTCGGCAGGAGAGCTTTCTTT. Encoded protein: CASSSPLRGLGRRAFF. The chain recombines TRBV27 with TRBJ1-1, with 8 bases that match TRBD1. The V gene's germline CDR1 is MNHEY and CDR2 SMNVEV (reference sequence). This CDR3 is built from 16 residues. V trimming: 4 bases; J trimming: 10 bases; junction bases outside the gene matches: 17.

In DNA, the CDR3 is TGTGCCAGCAGCTCAACTAGCGGGGGGGCCCTCAGAGAGCAGTTCTTC. Translating gives CASSSTSGGALREQFF. This chain connects TRBV7-2 to TRBJ2-1, with 13 bases identical to TRBD2. CDR1 is SGHTA and CDR2 is FQGNSA in the germline V gene. The V gene end was trimmed by 4 bases and the J gene end by 10 bases; junction bases not matched to a gene: 10. The CDR3 covers 16 residues.

The V and J genes are TRBV5-6 and TRBJ2-7; TRBD1 matches 8 bases. The CDR3 extends over 14 amino acids. Trimming at V came to 2 bases and at J to 7 bases, leaving 8 bases not matched to a gene. Per germline, CDR1 SGHDT and CDR2 YYEEEE. DNA for the CDR3: TGTGCCAGCAGCTTCCGACAGGGGCTATGGGAGCAGTACTTC. Translated: CASSFRQGLWEQYF.

This chain links TRBV4-2 with TRBJ1-5; 9 bases are shared with TRBD1. The CDR3 consists of 15 residues. Looked up from germline, CDR1 is LGHNA and CDR2 is YNFKEQ. J gave up 7 bases and V 4 bases, and 8 bases lay outside the gene matches. The DNA of the CDR3 is TGTGCCAGCAGCCCACTACAGGGGGCAGGACAGCCCCAGCATTTT. Its translation: CASSPLQGAGQPQHF.

This clone appeared a few times. The chain couples TRBV6-5 to TRBJ2-7; TRBD1 agrees at 8 bases. After removal of 2 bases from V and 3 bases from J, the junction contained 6 bases not matched to a gene. In germline, CDR1 is MNHEY, CDR2 SVGAGI. This CDR3 spans 15 amino acids. The CDR3 sequence is CASSYRKTGDYEQYF. The CDR3 DNA is TGTGCCAGCAGTTACCGCAAGACAGGGGACTACGAGCAGTACTTC.

The chain carries TRBV7-8 and TRBJ1-6; D gene ambiguous. The length of the CDR3 is 14 residues. Germline CDR1 SGHVS, CDR2 FQNEAQ. V was clipped by 1 base and J by 10 bases, with 11 bases between them. For the CDR3, the DNA is TGTGCCAGCAGCTTAGTTAACGCCTACTCACCCCTCCACTTT. Protein: CASSLVNAYSPLHF.

The chain uses TRBV25-1 and TRBJ1-2; tentative D call: TRBD1 (6 bases). Trimming cost V 3 bases and J 8 bases, with 13 bases left between them. Germline CDR1 is MGHDK and CDR2 is SYGVNS. The CDR3 contains 13 residues. CDR3: CASSEPRGGGYTF. The CDR3 bases are TGTGCCAGCAGTGAGCCTCGTGGGGGCGGCTACACCTTC.